This record covers a single T cell receptor beta chain. These data come from a study of cytomegalovirus exposure and HLA in healthy donors. Trimming took 4 bases from V and 8 from J; bases not matched to a gene: 9. The CDR3 has 15 residues. Germline V gene sequence: CDR1 SGHRS, CDR2 YFSETQ. This PCR relied on a set of 60 Vbeta primers and 13 Jbeta primers. The table came from immunoSEQ multiplex PCR; TCRdb's copy has only in-frame clones and leaves some out. The sample contains roughly 240,000 clones, about three quarters of which appear only once. The source material was PBMCs. This chain links TRBV5-1 with TRBJ1-6; 7 bases fit TRBD1. This clonotype was obtained from a boy aged 10-17 years in good health and CMV-seronegative. DNA of the CDR3: TGCGCCAGCAGCGCGCGTGGGACAGTAGATTCACCCCTCCACTTT. The encoded protein is CASSARGTVDSPLHF.